This T cell receptor beta chain is from a study of Ad26.COV2.S vaccination and SARS-CoV-2 variants. V gave up 6 bases and J gave up 0 bases; unmatched junction bases: 6. There are 16 residues in the CDR3. The germline CDR1 and CDR2 sequences are LGHNA and YSLEER. Profiled with immunoSEQ multiplex PCR; TCRdb holds only in-frame clones, not every one. The sample has 300,000 to 400,000 clones, about 90% seen once; the top ten hold 3.9%. This sequence originates from a human donor who had recovered from COVID-19. Sequencing was performed on peripheral blood, taken after recovery from COVID-19. The J gene is TRBJ1-3, the V gene TRBV4-3; TRBD1 agrees at 9 bases. CDR3 DNA: TGCGCCAGCAGTCGTGGACAGGGGAGCTCTGGAAACACCATATATTTT. This codes for CASSRGQGSSGNTIYF.